These 10 T cell receptor beta chains originate from one sample sequenced in a study of blood T cell repertoires in COVID-19. Sequencing used immunoSEQ multiplex PCR; TCRdb keeps in-frame clones, though not all of them. The sample holds about 360,000 clones, around 87% seen once. Sequencing was performed on peripheral blood. The receptors derive from a human donor in a cohort sampled during active COVID-19.

The rearrangement joins TRBV5-1 to TRBJ2-2; 11 bases are a match to TRBD1. Germline-derived CDR1 and CDR2 are SGHRS and YFSETQ. This CDR3 has 17 residues. Unmatched junction bases numbered 3, after V lost 0 bases and J lost 2 bases. The CDR3 region has the DNA TGCGCCAGCAGCTTGGGGACAGGGGGCGGAAACACCGGGGAGCTGTTTTTT. This gives the protein CASSLGTGGGNTGELFF.

The CDR3 here is CASSASVGASGANVLTF. CDR3 sequence (DNA): TGTGCCAGCAGCGCATCAGTAGGGGCTTCTGGGGCCAACGTCCTGACTTTC. V and J are TRBV9 and TRBJ2-6; TRBD1 might be the D (5 bases). This CDR3 spans 17 amino acids. Germline values: CDR1 SGDLS, CDR2 YYNGEE. Trimming took off 3 bases at V and 1 base at J, with 14 bases between the two ends.

V is TRBV19 and J is TRBJ1-1, with D maybe TRBD1 (6 bases). V lost 4 bases, J lost 3 bases, and 9 bases lay in between. Germline-derived CDR1 and CDR2 are LNHDA and SQIVND (reference sequence). This CDR3 is 13 amino acids long. Here the CDR3 reads CASSTHRDTEAFF. DNA for the CDR3: TGTGCCAGTAGTACTCACAGGGACACTGAAGCTTTCTTT.

This sequence joins TRBV30 and TRBJ2-5; tentative D call: TRBD1 (5 bases). V lost 4 bases, J lost 5 bases, and 17 bases lay in between. Germline-derived CDR1 and CDR2 are GTSNPN and SVGIG (reference sequence). This CDR3 has 14 amino acids. The CDR3 is CAWNGWPGRETQYF. The DNA for the CDR3 is TGTGCCTGGAATGGATGGCCAGGGCGGGAGACCCAGTACTTC.

V and J are TRBV27 and TRBJ2-4, with 10 nucleotides matching TRBD2. The V segment lost 2 bases and the J segment 2 bases; nucleotides outside the gene matches: 3. CDR1 MNHEY and CDR2 SMNVEV come from the germline V gene (reference sequence). This CDR3 is 16 amino acids long. CDR3 coding DNA: TGTGCCAGCAGTTTAGTAGCGGGGGGATCCAAAAACATTCAGTACTTC. Translation: CASSLVAGGSKNIQYF.

This clone was counted between two and nine times. At one end, the junction sequence differs from germline, possibly due to a read error. J is TRBJ1-2 and V is TRBV7-9; D uncertain. This CDR3 spans 15 amino acids. Germline V gives CDR1 SEHNR, CDR2 FQNEAQ (reference sequence). The CDR3 DNA follows: TGTGCCTGCAGCCGACAAGACATTTCTACCTATGGCTACACCTTC. Encoded protein: CACSRQDISTYGYTF. Variable domain in full (rest from reference TRBV7-9 and TRBJ1-2): DTGVSQNPRHKITKRGQNVTFRCDPISEHNRLYWYRQTLGQGPEFLTYFQNEAQLEKSRLLSDRFSAERPKGSFSTLEIQRTEQGDSAMYLCACSRQDISTYGYTFGSGTRLTVV.

V usage is TRBV3-1 (or the pseudogene TRBV3-2) and J usage is TRBJ2-1, with a weak D call TRBD2 (5 bases). The CDR3 is 15 residues long. Germline V gene data show CDR1 as LGHDT and CDR2 as YNNKEL (reference sequence). V lost 1 base and J lost 6, with 13 bases in between. The CDR3 DNA reads TGTGCCAGCAGCCAAGGCCCGGGGTTCGTCAATGAGCAGTTCTTC. The encoded protein is CASSQGPGFVNEQFF.

This chain links TRBV19 with TRBJ2-5; TRBD2 agrees at 11 bases. The V gene's germline CDR1 is LNHDA and CDR2 SQIVND (reference sequence). This CDR3 is built from 15 residues. V shed 3 bases, J shed 1 base, and the junction held 1 base outside the gene matches. The CDR3, as DNA: TGTGCCAGTAGTATGCTAGCGGGGGGCCAAGAGACCCAGTACTTC. This sequence encodes CASSMLAGGQETQYF. Based on the CDR3 plus reference TRBV19 and TRBJ2-5, the full variable domain is DGGITQSPKYLFRKEGQNVTLSCEQNLNHDAMYWYRQDPGQGLRLIYYSQIVNDFQKGDIAEGYSVSREKKESFPLTVTSAQKNPTAFYLCASSMLAGGQETQYFGPGTRLLVL.

V and J are TRBV5-6 and TRBJ1-6; possibly TRBD1 for D (5 bases). CDR1 and CDR2 from the germline V gene are SGHDT and YYEEEE. There are 12 residues in the CDR3. V gave up 0 bases and J gave up 13 bases, with 8 bases separating them. The CDR3 DNA reads as TGTGCCAGCAGCTTGGAGGGGTCGCCCCTCCACTTT. It codes for CASSLEGSPLHF.

The gene calls are TRBV6-6 and TRBJ1-5; D perhaps matches TRBD1 (5 bases). Germline CDR1 reads MNHNY; CDR2 reads SVGAGI (reference sequence). V was cut by 3 bases and J by 0 bases, with 9 bases left in between. This CDR3 comprises 15 residues. The chain's CDR3 is CASSYTGLSNQPQHF. DNA for the CDR3: TGTGCCAGCAGTTATACGGGACTTAGCAATCAGCCCCAGCATTTT.